What follows are 6 T cell receptor beta chains derived from one specimen sequenced in a study of shared clonotypes between healthy human individuals (dated by TCRdb to 2018 to 2021). The protocol used for the library was the immunoSEQ multiplex PCR assay. Sourced from immuneACCESS, this table was stored by TCRdb with only in-frame sequences that have V and J called. A share of the clones is absent; for the studies checked, an unresolved V gene accounts for under half, and the remainder has no known explanation. In this sample the table shows nearly 1,000,000 clones, 76% of which occur a single time. Approximately 1.5% of the sample rests with the top ten. The source material was memory CD4+ T cells sorted from blood. The sample's cell subset or site, from its label and the paper: CD45RA-negative fraction. The receptors come from a man aged 18 to 30 in good health.

J is TRBJ1-6 and V is TRBV19; possibly TRBD1 for D (5 bases). From germline, CDR1 is LNHDA and CDR2 SQIVND (reference sequence). The CDR3 consists of 16 residues. Trimming shortened V by 1 base and J by 5 bases, and 12 bases separated the two germline ends. The CDR3 region is CASSIGPGRDNSPLHF. In DNA form, the CDR3 reads TGTGCCAGTAGTATAGGGCCCGGCAGGGATAATTCACCCCTCCACTTT.

The table lists this clone with a few counts. With a much larger clone just one base away, this may be a read error. Other nucleotide sequences from this sample produce the same CDR3. This chain uses TRBV6-5 with TRBJ1-1; maybe TRBD1 (6 bases). The CDR3 covers 13 residues. Germline V lookup: CDR1 MNHEY, CDR2 SVGAGI. Trimming shortened V by 5 bases and J by 1 base, and 8 bases separated the two germline ends. The CDR3: CASSRTENTEAFF. The CDR3 DNA reads as TGTGCCAGCAGTAGGACAGAGAACACTGAAGCTTTCTTT.

The chain joins TRBV30 to TRBJ1-2, with D possibly TRBD1 on 5 matching bases. Per the germline V gene, CDR1 is GTSNPN and CDR2 is SVGIG (reference sequence). Trimming took 5 bases from V and 6 from J, leaving 13 bases between them. CDR3 length: 12 residues. The DNA for the CDR3 is TGTGCCTGGGCCTGGGGGGGTAATGGCTACACCTTC. It specifies CAWAWGGNGYTF.

Ten or more counts support this clone. CDR3 in DNA: TGCGCCAGCAGCTTGGTCGCTTTAGGGGACGGCCTTTTTGAAAAACTGTTTTTT. The encoded protein is CASSLVALGDGLFEKLFF. The V gene is TRBV5-1, the J gene TRBJ1-4, with D possibly matching TRBD1 (5 bases). The CDR3 is made up of 18 amino acids. CDR1 is SGHRS, CDR2 YFSETQ, per germline. V lost 0 bases and J lost 7, with 22 bases in between.

A word on this clone: Different DNA sequences within this sample yield the same CDR3. The V and J genes are TRBV6-5 and TRBJ2-5, with TRBD1 matching 8 bases. The CDR3 is 13 amino acids. The germline CDR1 and CDR2 sequences are MNHEY and SVGAGI. Germline trimming cut 6 bases from V and 2 bases from J; bases unmatched to any gene: 2. The CDR3 spells CASSRGPQETQYF. CDR3 in DNA: TGTGCCAGCAGCAGGGGGCCTCAAGAGACCCAGTACTTC.

This clone was recorded a few times. The V and J genes are TRBV5-1 and TRBJ1-2; D possibly corresponds to TRBD1 (5 bases). CDR1 SGHRS and CDR2 YFSETQ come from the germline V gene. V lost 7 bases and J lost 4, with 20 bases in between. The CDR3 has 15 amino acids. The CDR3 coding sequence is TGCGCCAGCGGTTCCGACCCCGGGACGGCCTATGGCTACACCTTC. This codes for CASGSDPGTAYGYTF. The full variable domain, in which reference TRBV5-1 and TRBJ1-2 provide the parts outside the CDR3, is KAGVTQTPRYLIKTRGQQVTLSCSPISGHRSVSWYQQTPGQGLQFLFEYFSETQRNKGNFPGRFSGRQFSNSRSEMNVSTLELGDSALYLCASGSDPGTAYGYTFGSGTRLTVV.